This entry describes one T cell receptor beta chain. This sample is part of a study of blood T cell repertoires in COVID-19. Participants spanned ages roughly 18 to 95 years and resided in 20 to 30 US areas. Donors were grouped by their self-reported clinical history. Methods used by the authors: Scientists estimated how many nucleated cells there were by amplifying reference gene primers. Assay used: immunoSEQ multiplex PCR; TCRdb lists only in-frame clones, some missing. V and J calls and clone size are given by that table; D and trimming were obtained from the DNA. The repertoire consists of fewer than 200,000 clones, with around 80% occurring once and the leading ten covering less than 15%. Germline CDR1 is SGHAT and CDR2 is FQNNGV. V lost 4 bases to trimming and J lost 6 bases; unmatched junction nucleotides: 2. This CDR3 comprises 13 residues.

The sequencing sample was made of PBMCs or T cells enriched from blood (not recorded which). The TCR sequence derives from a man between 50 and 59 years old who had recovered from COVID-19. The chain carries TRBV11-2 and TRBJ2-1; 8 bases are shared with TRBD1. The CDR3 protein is CASSSTGGNEQFF. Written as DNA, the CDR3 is TGTGCCAGCAGCTCCACAGGGGGCAATGAGCAGTTCTTC.